A selection of T cell receptor beta chains follows, all from one sample in a study of shared clonotypes between healthy human individuals. Data came from immunoSEQ multiplex PCR; TCRdb stores just in-frame clones and leaves some out. The sample shows some 2,100,000 clones, roughly 91% of them seen only once. Sequences were obtained from naive CD8+ T cells from PBMCs. Receptor source: a young man in good health. Some clones in this sample may be carry-over from other donors' samples. The CDR3 runs from the conserved cysteine through the conserved F or W. The D gene is left open where the match is weak. Size is stated for part of the rows, as once, few or many counts, or as a class when the clone is expanded.

clone_size d_call j_call v_call cdr3_aa cdr3_nt
NA TRBD2 TRBJ2-7 TRBV4-1 CASSRRAGGRGDEQYF TGCGCCAGCAGCCGGAGAGCAGGCGGGAGGGGTGACGAGCAGTACTTC
NA NA TRBJ2-1 TRBV29-1 CSVEFTYNEQFF TGCAGCGTTGAGTTCACATACAATGAGCAGTTCTTC
NA NA TRBJ2-7 TRBV28 CASSPTGSSYEQYF TGTGCCAGCAGTCCCACGGGAAGCTCCTACGAGCAGTACTTC
NA NA TRBJ2-2 TRBV2 CASSESTGSTGELFF TGTGCCAGCAGTGAATCAACAGGGAGCACCGGGGAGCTGTTTTTT
NA NA TRBJ1-1 TRBV27 CASSLSIIGGAFF TGTGCCAGCAGTTTATCGATTATAGGGGGAGCTTTCTTT
once NA TRBJ1-1 TRBV12-5 CASSGNSGLGAFF TGTGCTAGTTCCGGGAATAGTGGGTTGGGAGCTTTCTTT
NA NA TRBJ1-1 TRBV5-6 CASSFQQGEAFF TGTGCCAGCAGCTTCCAACAGGGCGAAGCTTTCTTT
NA NA TRBJ1-4 TRBV4-1 CASSQGGFATNEKLFF TGCGCCAGCAGCCAAGGGGGGTTCGCAACTAATGAAAAACTGTTTTTT
NA NA TRBJ2-1 TRBV5-4 CASSYALIGSSYNEQFF TGTGCCAGCAGCTACGCGCTAATCGGGAGCTCCTACAATGAGCAGTTCTTC
NA NA TRBJ2-5 TRBV6-6 CASSYAGDQETQYF TGTGCCAGCAGTTACGCAGGGGACCAAGAGACCCAGTACTTC
once NA TRBJ1-3 TRBV27 CASSLSVSGGNTIYF TGTGCCAGCAGTTTATCGGTCTCAGGAGGGAACACCATATATTTT
NA NA TRBJ2-5 TRBV2 CASSEWQAETQYF TGTGCCAGCAGTGAATGGCAGGCGGAGACCCAGTACTTC
NA TRBD1 TRBJ2-1 TRBV7-3 CASSSGQPSSYNEQFF TGTGCCAGCAGCTCGGGACAGCCGAGCTCCTACAATGAGCAGTTCTTC
NA NA TRBJ2-7 TRBV9 CASSSENNRYEQYF TGTGCCAGCAGCAGCGAAAACAACCGCTACGAGCAGTACTTC
once NA TRBJ1-3 TRBV2 CASSERGKDRPRF TGTGCCAGCAGTGAGAGAGGGAAAGACAGGCCTCGTTTT
NA TRBD2 TRBJ2-7 TRBV10-3 CATSPGSGPWEQYF TGTGCCACCTCCCCCGGTAGCGGGCCTTGGGAGCAGTACTTC
NA NA TRBJ1-2 TRBV28 CASSFGPGTNYGYTF NA
once TRBD1 TRBJ2-2 TRBV4-3 CASSLGTAPNTGELFF TGCGCCAGCAGCCTGGGGACAGCCCCGAACACCGGGGAGCTGTTTTTT
NA NA TRBJ2-7 TRBV30 CAWSDTGVEQYF TGTGCCTGGAGCGATACGGGCGTCGAGCAGTACTTC
NA NA TRBJ1-1 TRBV6-1 CASIAGNTEAFF TGTGCCAGCATAGCAGGAAACACTGAAGCTTTCTTT